These 18 T cell receptor beta chains share one sample of origin, sequenced in a study of radiotherapy plus CTLA-4 blockade in lung cancer. The protocol was immunoSEQ multiplex PCR, while the TCRdb copy is restricted to in-frame clones and leaves out a portion. The sample records fewer than 35,000 clones, around 70% being singletons. The input for sequencing was peripheral blood, taken from a patient treated with radiotherapy plus ipilimumab. All receptors come from a human donor with non-small cell lung cancer that progressed on radiotherapy plus ipilimumab.

This clone has a handful of counts. V and J are TRBV11-2 and TRBJ2-7; either TRBD1 or TRBD2 may fit D (5 bases each). This CDR3 has 15 amino acids. Germline lookup yields CDR1 SGHAT and CDR2 FQNNGV. Trimming removed 1 base at V and 4 bases at J, with 14 bases between. CDR3 nucleotides: TGTGCCAGCAGCTTAGCCGGGACGGTGGGATACGAGCAGTACTTC. The encoded protein is CASSLAGTVGYEQYF.

The chain carries TRBV27 and TRBJ1-1, with 9 bases fitting TRBD1. The V gene's germline CDR1 is MNHEY and CDR2 SMNVEV (reference sequence). The CDR3 is 14 amino acids. With V trimmed by 6 bases and J by 4 bases, 6 bases remained unmatched. The CDR3 DNA reads as TGTGCCAGCAGCTTTACAGGGGGCGGCACTGAAGCTTTCTTT. It specifies CASSFTGGGTEAFF.

The chain recombines TRBV2 with TRBJ2-3, with D perhaps matching TRBD2 (6 bases). Germline lookup yields CDR1 SNHLY and CDR2 FYNNEI. V shed 3 bases and J shed 6 bases, with 7 bases lying between them. The CDR3 runs to 12 residues. CDR3 nucleotides: TGTGCCAGCAGTGATCGGGGGGATACGCAGTATTTT. Residues: CASSDRGDTQYF.

This clone was recorded once. The chain combines TRBV15 with TRBJ1-5; TRBD1 aligns across 7 bases. Per germline, CDR1 LNHNV and CDR2 YYDKDF (reference sequence). The CDR3 length is 15 residues. V gave up 5 bases and J gave up 6 bases; unmatched junction bases: 10. Written as DNA, the CDR3 is TGTGCCACCAGCTCCGGGACAGTCGGGGTTCAGCCCCAGCATTTT. Translation gives CATSSGTVGVQPQHF. The full variable domain, rest sourced from reference TRBV15 and TRBJ1-5, is DAMVIQNPRYQVTQFGKPVTLSCSQTLNHNVMYWYQQKSSQAPKLLFHYYDKDFNNEADTPDNFQSRRPNTSFCFLDIRSPGLGDTAMYLCATSSGTVGVQPQHFGDGTRLSIL.

The chain joins TRBV9 to TRBJ2-2; 12 nucleotides agree with TRBD2. Germline loops: CDR1 SGDLS, CDR2 YYNGEE. After removal of 4 bases from V and 6 bases from J, the junction contained 7 bases not matched to a gene. The CDR3 spans 16 residues. CDR3 region: CASSTASGGAAGELFF. The CDR3 nucleotides read TGTGCCAGCAGCACGGCTAGCGGGGGGGCCGCCGGGGAGCTGTTTTTT.

The chain links TRBV10-3 to TRBJ2-3, with D possibly TRBD2 on 6 matching bases. CDR3 length: 14 residues. The V and J ends lost 11 bases and 2 bases respectively, with 17 bases between them. Germline V CDR1 and CDR2: ENHRY, SYGVKD. The CDR3 loop reads CAANSPGDTDTQYF. The CDR3, as DNA: TGTGCCGCCAACTCGCCGGGGGACACAGATACGCAGTATTTT.

This sequence joins TRBV7-6 and TRBJ2-2, with 13 bases fitting TRBD2. CDR1 SGHVS and CDR2 FNYEAQ come from the germline V gene. This CDR3 is built from 17 residues. V shed 4 bases, J shed 5 bases, and the junction held 7 bases outside the gene matches. In DNA, the CDR3 is TGTGCCAGCAGCTCGCGGACTAGCGGGGGTTCTACCGGGGAGCTGTTTTTT. Translated: CASSSRTSGGSTGELFF. The complete variable domain, with remaining parts taken from reference TRBV7-6 and TRBJ2-2, reads GAGVSQSPRYKVTKRGQDVALRCDPISGHVSLYWYRQALGQGPEFLTYFNYEAQQDKSGLPNDRFSAERPEGSISTLTIQRTEQRDSAMYRCASSSRTSGGSTGELFFGEGSRLTVL.

The CDR3 sequence: CASSLTTGLDTQYF. DNA of the CDR3: TGTGCCAGCAGCTTAACAACAGGGCTGGATACGCAGTATTTT. The rearrangement links TRBV7-3 to TRBJ2-3, with D perhaps TRBD1 (6 bases). Germline V CDR1 and CDR2: SGHTA, FQGTGA. Trimming removed 0 bases at V and 6 bases at J, with 10 bases between. The CDR3 loop spans 14 amino acids.

The chain recombines TRBV28 with TRBJ1-1; D gene uncertain. CDR3 length: 11 residues. V was cut by 5 bases and J by 1 base, with 2 bases left in between. Germline CDR1 and CDR2: MDHEN and SYDVKM. The CDR3 protein is CASSENTEAFF. CDR3 DNA: TGTGCCAGCAGTGAGAACACTGAAGCTTTCTTT. Drawing the rest from reference TRBV28 and TRBJ1-1, the complete variable domain is DVKVTQSSRYLVKRTGEKVFLECVQDMDHENMFWYRQDPGLGLRLIYFSYDVKMKEKGDIPEGYSVSREKKERFSLILESASTNQTSMYLCASSENTEAFFGQGTRLTVV.

This clone has just one count. This same CDR3 is encoded by further DNA sequences in the sample. V is TRBV4-3 and J is TRBJ2-7, with TRBD2 matching 7 bases. J lost 0 bases, V lost 0 bases, and 5 bases had no gene match. Germline V gene sequence: CDR1 LGHNA, CDR2 YSLEER. The CDR3 runs 16 residues. The CDR3 loop is CASSQDGRGSSYEQYF. CDR3 in DNA: TGCGCCAGCAGCCAAGATGGGCGGGGGAGCTCCTACGAGCAGTACTTC.

The V gene is TRBV29-1, the J gene TRBJ2-2, with a possible D match to TRBD1 (6 bases). The CDR3 sequence is 12 residues long. From germline, CDR1 is SQVTM and CDR2 ANQGSEA. V was pared by 4 bases and J by 7 bases, with 10 bases between. CDR3 DNA sequence: TGCAGCGTTGGGGACATGAGCGGGGAGCTGTTTTTT. Protein: CSVGDMSGELFF.

The chain has TRBV30 and TRBJ1-2; 9 bases match TRBD1. CDR3 length equals 16 residues. V was pared by 4 bases and J by 4 bases, with 13 bases of the junction left unmatched. CDR1 GTSNPN and CDR2 SVGIG come from the germline V gene (reference sequence). This chain's CDR3 is CAWTRLQGASPYGYTF. CDR3 nucleotides: TGTGCCTGGACCCGATTACAGGGGGCGTCCCCCTATGGCTACACCTTC.

This chain links TRBV27 with TRBJ2-4; perhaps TRBD2 as D (5 bases). The V end was cut by 2 bases, the J end by 8 bases, with 13 bases between. CDR3 size: 14 residues. Germline V gene sequence: CDR1 MNHEY, CDR2 SMNVEV (reference sequence). CDR3 DNA: TGTGCCAGCAGTTTACGGGGATATAGGGACATTCAGTACTTC. It yields the protein CASSLRGYRDIQYF.

The V gene is TRBV7-8, the J gene TRBJ2-3; D remains unclear. V lost 3 bases and J 5 bases, leaving 12 bases between the germline ends. Germline CDR1 and CDR2: SGHVS and FQNEAQ. CDR3 size: 14 residues. The DNA for the CDR3 is TGTGCCAGCAGCTTTTTATCTTCCAAAGATACGCAGTATTTT. The encoded protein is CASSFLSSKDTQYF.

The chain couples TRBV11-2 to TRBJ2-2; 7 bases agree with TRBD1. The CDR3 is 14 residues long. Germline trimming cut 5 bases from V and 7 bases from J; bases unmatched to any gene: 7. The germline CDR1 and CDR2 sequences are SGHAT and FQNNGV. The CDR3 here is CASSPDRVNGELFF. CDR3 nucleotide sequence: TGTGCCAGCAGCCCAGACAGGGTTAACGGGGAGCTGTTTTTT.

This clone came up a few times. The CDR3 DNA follows: TGTGCCAGCAGCTCGGTACGGTGGAATCAGCCCCAGCATTTT. Amino acid sequence: CASSSVRWNQPQHF. The J gene is TRBJ1-5, the V gene TRBV5-6; no clear D gene. Trimming left V 3 bases short and J 4 bases short, with 11 bases between. Per germline, CDR1 SGHDT and CDR2 YYEEEE. This CDR3 is built from 14 residues.

In the case of this clone: At the DNA level, this CDR3 is encoded by other sequences in the same sample as well. This rearrangement joins TRBV19 to TRBJ1-1, with TRBD1 identical over 7 bases. The CDR3 is 13 residues long. The V segment lost 3 bases and the J segment 10 bases; nucleotides outside the gene matches: 8. Germline lookup yields CDR1 LNHDA and CDR2 SQIVND (reference sequence). The CDR3 protein is CASSIGTVPVAFF. CDR3 nucleotide sequence: TGTGCCAGTAGTATTGGGACAGTCCCGGTAGCTTTCTTT.

This clone occurred a few times. This chain links TRBV10-3 with TRBJ2-7; D may be TRBD2 (5 bases). Trimming left V 0 bases short and J 0 bases short, with 9 bases between. The CDR3 consists of 15 residues. Looked up from germline, CDR1 is ENHRY and CDR2 is SYGVKD. CDR3 region: CAISESGESSYEQYF. CDR3 sequence (DNA): TGTGCCATCAGTGAGTCTGGGGAGAGCTCCTACGAGCAGTACTTC.